This TCR beta chain was sequenced during a study of vaccination effects on CD4 cells after COVID-19. Study overall: Each participant was administered two doses of either the BNT162b2 or the mRNA-1273 vaccine. Findings and caveats of the study: There was marked clonal contraction among infection- and vaccine-induced clones late after vaccination.

In the case of this clone: What it binds is not known.

The method was immunoSEQ multiplex PCR; TCRdb's version includes in-frame clones alone and lacks a portion of them. The sample shows about 19,000 clones, approximately 70% of them seen only once. The V gene's germline CDR1 is LNHDA and CDR2 SQIVND (reference sequence). The CDR3 sequence is 15 residues long. Trimming stripped 0 bases from V and 8 bases from J, with 14 bases between. Viral peptide pool expansion of antigen-specific CD4+ T cells preceded sequencing in the ViraFEST assay. The culture ran for approximately 10 days, and then CD4+ T cells were isolated. Two million PBMC were placed in each well, which was supplemented with approximately 9.2 IU/ml IL-2 and approximately 10 ug/ml peptides.

This specimen was CD4+ T cells from PBMCs cultured with HCoV-229E spike peptides, taken before COVID-19 vaccination. This TCR came from a human donor who received a COVID-19 vaccine. The chain carries TRBV19 and TRBJ2-4; no clear D. CDR3 region: CASSIDGRYGDIQYF. CDR3 in DNA: TGTGCCAGTAGTATAGATGGCCGCTATGGGGACATTCAGTACTTC.